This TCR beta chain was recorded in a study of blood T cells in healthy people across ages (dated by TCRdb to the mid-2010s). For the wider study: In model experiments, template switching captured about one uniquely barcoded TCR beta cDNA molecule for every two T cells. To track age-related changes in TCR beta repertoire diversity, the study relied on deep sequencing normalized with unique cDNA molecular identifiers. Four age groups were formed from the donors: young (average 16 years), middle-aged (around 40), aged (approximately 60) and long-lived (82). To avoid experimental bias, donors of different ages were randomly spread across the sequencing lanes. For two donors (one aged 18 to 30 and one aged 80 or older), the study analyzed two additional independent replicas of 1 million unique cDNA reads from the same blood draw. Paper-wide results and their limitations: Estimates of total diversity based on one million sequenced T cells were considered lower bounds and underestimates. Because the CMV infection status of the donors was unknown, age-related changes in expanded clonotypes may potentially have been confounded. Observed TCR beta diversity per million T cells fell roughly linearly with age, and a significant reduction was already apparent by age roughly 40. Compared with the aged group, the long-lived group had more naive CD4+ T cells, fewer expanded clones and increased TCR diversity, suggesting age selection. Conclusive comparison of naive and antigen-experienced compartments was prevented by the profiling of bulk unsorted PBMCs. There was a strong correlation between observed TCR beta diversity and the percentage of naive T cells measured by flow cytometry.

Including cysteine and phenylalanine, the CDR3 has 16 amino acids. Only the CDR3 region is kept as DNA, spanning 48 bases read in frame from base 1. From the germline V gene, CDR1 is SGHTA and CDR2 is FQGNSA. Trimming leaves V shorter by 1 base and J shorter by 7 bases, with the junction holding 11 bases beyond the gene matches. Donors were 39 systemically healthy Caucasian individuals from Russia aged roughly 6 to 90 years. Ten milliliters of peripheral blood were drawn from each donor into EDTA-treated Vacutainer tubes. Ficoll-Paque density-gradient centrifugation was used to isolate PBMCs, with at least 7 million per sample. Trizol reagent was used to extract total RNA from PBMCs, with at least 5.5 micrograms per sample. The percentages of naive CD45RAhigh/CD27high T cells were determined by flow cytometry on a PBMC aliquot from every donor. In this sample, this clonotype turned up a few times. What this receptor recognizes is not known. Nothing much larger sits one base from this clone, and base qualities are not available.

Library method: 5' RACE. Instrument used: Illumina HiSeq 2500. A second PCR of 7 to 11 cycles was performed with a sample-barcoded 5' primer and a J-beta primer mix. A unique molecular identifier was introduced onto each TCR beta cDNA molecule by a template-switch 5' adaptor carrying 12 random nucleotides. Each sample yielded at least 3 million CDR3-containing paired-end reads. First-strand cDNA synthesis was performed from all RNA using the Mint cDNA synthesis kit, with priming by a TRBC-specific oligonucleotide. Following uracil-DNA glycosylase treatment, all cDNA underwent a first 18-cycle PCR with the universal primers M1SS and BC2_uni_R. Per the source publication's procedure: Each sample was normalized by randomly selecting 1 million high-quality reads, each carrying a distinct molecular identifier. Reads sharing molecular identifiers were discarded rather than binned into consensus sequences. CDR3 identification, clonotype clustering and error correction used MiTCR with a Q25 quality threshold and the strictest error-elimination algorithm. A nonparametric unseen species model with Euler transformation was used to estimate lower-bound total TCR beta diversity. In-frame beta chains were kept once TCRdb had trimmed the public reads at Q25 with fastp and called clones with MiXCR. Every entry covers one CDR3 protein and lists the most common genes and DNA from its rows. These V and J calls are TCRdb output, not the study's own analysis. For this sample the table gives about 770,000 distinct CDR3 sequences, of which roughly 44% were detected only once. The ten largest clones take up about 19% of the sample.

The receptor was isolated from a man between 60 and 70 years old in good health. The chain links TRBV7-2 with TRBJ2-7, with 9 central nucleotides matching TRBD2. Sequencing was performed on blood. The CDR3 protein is CASSLVAQRGVYEQYF. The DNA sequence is TGTGCCAGCAGCTTAGTGGCCCAGCGGGGGGTTTATGAGCAGTACTTC.